This T cell receptor (beta chain) was found in a study of CD8 T cells in ankylosing spondylitis. MiXCR was run by TCRdb on the 5' RACE reads, yielding one entry per CDR3 protein. The sample lists about 510,000 distinct CDR3 sequences; about 5.7% were seen once. CDR3 length: 13 residues. This clonotype was detected ten times or more. The antigen is not known. Its ends do not fully match the called genes, so a read error is possible. General study findings and limits: A TCR beta motif of several highly homologous variants seemed to mark ankylosing spondylitis blood. Clones linked to the disease showed a CD8+ phenotype. They occurred at relatively low frequencies in peripheral blood. Disease-linked clones were reportedly significantly enriched in matched ankylosing spondylitis synovial fluid.

The V call is TRBV12-3 or TRBV12-4, the J call TRBJ1-2, with 10 bases matching TRBD1. The clonotype comes from a male donor with ankylosing spondylitis. The sequenced sample consisted of blood, either unsorted or a sorted T cell fraction (not recorded which). CDR3 loop: CASRGTGDYGYTF. In nucleotides, the CDR3 is TGTGCCAGCAGGGGGACAGGGGACTACGGCTACACCTTC.